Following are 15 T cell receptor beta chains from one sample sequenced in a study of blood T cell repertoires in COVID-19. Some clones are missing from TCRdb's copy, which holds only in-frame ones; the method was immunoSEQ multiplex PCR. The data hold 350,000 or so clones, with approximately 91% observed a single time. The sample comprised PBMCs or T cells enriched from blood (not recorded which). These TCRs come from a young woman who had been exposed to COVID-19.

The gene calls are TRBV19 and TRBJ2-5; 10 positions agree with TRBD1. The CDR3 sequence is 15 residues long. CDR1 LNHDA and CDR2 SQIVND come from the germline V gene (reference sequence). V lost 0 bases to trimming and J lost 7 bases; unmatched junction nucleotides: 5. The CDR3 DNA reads TGTGCCAGTAGTATAGACTCCGGGACAGGGGTGACCCAGTACTTC. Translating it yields CASSIDSGTGVTQYF.

The CDR3 DNA is TGTGCCAGCGTCGATCAGGGGCCGATGAACACTGAAGCTTTCTTT. Residues: CASVDQGPMNTEAFF. V gene TRBV19 combines with J gene TRBJ1-1, with D maybe TRBD1 (6 bases). From germline, CDR1 is LNHDA and CDR2 SQIVND (reference sequence). The CDR3 has 15 residues. The V gene lost 9 bases and the J gene lost 0 bases, with 17 bases spanning the gap.

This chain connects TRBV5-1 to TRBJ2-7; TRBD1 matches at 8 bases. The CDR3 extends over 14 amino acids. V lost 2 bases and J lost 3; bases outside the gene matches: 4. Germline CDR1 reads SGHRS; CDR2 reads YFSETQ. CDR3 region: CASSLAGTGYEQYF. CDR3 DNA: TGCGCCAGCAGCTTAGCCGGGACAGGCTACGAGCAGTACTTC. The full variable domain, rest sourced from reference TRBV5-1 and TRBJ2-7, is KAGVTQTPRYLIKTRGQQVTLSCSPISGHRSVSWYQQTPGQGLQFLFEYFSETQRNKGNFPGRFSGRQFSNSRSEMNVSTLELGDSALYLCASSLAGTGYEQYFGPGTRLTVT.

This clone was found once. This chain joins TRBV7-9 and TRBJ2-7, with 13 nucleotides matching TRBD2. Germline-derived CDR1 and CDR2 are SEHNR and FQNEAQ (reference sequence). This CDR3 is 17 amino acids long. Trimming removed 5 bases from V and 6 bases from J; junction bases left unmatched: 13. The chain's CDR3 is CASSMILAGGRFVEQYF. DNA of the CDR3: TGTGCCAGCAGCATGATACTAGCGGGAGGGAGGTTCGTCGAGCAGTACTTC.

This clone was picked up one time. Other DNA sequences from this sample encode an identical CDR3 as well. For the CDR3, the DNA is TGCGCCAGCAGCCAAGGGAGCGGCTACGAGCAGTACTTC. Protein sequence: CASSQGSGYEQYF. The rearrangement joins TRBV4-1 to TRBJ2-7, with a possible D match to TRBD2 (5 bases). The CDR3 totals 13 residues. Trimming took 1 base from V and 3 from J, leaving 7 bases between them. Germline V lookup: CDR1 MGHRA, CDR2 YSYEKL.

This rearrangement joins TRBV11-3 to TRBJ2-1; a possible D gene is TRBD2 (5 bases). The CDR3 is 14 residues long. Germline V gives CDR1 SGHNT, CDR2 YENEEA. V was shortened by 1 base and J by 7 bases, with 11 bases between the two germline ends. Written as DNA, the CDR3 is TGTGCCAGCAGCTTAGGGGCTAGCAGGAATGAGCAGTTCTTC. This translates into CASSLGASRNEQFF.

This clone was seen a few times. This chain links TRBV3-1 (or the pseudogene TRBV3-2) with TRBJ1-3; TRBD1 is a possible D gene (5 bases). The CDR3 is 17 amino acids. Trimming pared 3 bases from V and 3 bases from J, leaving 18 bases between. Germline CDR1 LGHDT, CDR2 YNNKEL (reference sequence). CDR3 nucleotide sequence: TGTGCCAGCAGCCATGAGGACACCCGACAAGTTGGAAACACCATATATTTT. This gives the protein CASSHEDTRQVGNTIYF.

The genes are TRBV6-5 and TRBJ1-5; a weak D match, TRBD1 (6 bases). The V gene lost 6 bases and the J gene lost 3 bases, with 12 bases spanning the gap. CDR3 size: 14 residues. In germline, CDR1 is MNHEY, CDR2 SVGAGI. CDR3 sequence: CASRIDRTNQPQHF. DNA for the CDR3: TGTGCCAGCAGAATAGACAGGACCAATCAGCCCCAGCATTTT.

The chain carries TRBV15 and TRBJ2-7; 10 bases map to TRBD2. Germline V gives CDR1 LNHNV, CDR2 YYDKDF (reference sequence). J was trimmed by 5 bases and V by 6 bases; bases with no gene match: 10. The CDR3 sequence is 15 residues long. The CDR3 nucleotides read TGTGCCACCAGACGAGAGCTAGCGGGAGCCCACGAGCAGTACTTC. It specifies CATRRELAGAHEQYF.

The CDR3 protein is CASSAGTGGSQPQHF. For the CDR3, the DNA is TGTGCCAGCAGCGCCGGGACAGGGGGCTCTCAGCCCCAGCATTTT. This chain connects TRBV7-6 to TRBJ1-5; 12 bases align to TRBD1. There are 15 residues in the CDR3. The V and J ends lost 5 bases and 6 bases, in that order; junction bases with no gene match: 5. Germline V gene sequence: CDR1 SGHVS, CDR2 FNYEAQ.

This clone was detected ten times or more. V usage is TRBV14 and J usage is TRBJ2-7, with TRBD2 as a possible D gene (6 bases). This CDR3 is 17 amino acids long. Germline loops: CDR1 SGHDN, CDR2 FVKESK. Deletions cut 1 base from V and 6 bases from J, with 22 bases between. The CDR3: CASSQAETSLGDGEQYF. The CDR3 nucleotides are TGTGCCAGCAGCCAAGCCGAGACTAGTTTAGGAGACGGCGAGCAGTACTTC. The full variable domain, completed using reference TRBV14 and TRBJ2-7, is EAGVTQFPSHSVIEKGQTVTLRCDPISGHDNLYWYRRVMGKEIKFLLHFVKESKQDESGMPNNRFLAERTGGTYSTLKVQPAELEDSGVYFCASSQAETSLGDGEQYFGPGTRLTVT.

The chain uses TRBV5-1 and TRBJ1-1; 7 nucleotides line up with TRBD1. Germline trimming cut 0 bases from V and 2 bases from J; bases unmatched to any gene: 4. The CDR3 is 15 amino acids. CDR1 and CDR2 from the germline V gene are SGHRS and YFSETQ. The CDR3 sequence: CASSLGGTDNTEAFF. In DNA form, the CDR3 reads TGCGCCAGCAGCTTGGGGGGGACAGATAACACTGAAGCTTTCTTT.

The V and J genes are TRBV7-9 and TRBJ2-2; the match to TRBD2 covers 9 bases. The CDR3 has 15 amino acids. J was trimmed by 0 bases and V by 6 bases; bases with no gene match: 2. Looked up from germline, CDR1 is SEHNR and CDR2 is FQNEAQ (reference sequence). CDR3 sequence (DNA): TGTGCCAGCAGACTAGCGGGTTCGAACACCGGGGAGCTGTTTTTT. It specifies CASRLAGSNTGELFF. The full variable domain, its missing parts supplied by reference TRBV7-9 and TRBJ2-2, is DTGVSQNPRHKITKRGQNVTFRCDPISEHNRLYWYRQTLGQGPEFLTYFQNEAQLEKSRLLSDRFSAERPKGSFSTLEIQRTEQGDSAMYLCASRLAGSNTGELFFGEGSRLTVL.

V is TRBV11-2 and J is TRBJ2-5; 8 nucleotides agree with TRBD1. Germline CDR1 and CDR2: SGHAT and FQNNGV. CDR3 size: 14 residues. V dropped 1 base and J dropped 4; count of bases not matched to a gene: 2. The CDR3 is CASSLGQGRETQYF. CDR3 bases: TGTGCCAGCAGCTTAGGACAGGGGAGAGAGACCCAGTACTTC.

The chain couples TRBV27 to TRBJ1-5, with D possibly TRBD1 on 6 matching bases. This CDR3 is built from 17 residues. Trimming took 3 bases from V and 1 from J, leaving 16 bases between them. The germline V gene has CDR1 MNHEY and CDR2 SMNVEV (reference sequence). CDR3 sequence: CASSFRAGTQSNQPQHF. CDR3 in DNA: TGTGCCAGCAGTTTCCGCGCCGGGACACAGAGCAATCAGCCCCAGCATTTT.